The source of this T cell receptor (beta chain) is a study of blood T cell repertoires in COVID-19. Clones were read by immunoSEQ multiplex PCR, and TCRdb kept only the in-frame ones, dropping some. The sample has approximately 210,000 clones; 94% are singletons. The sample consisted of peripheral blood. This sequence was found in a man in his thirties or forties with COVID-19, enrolled during active disease.

In DNA, the CDR3 is TGTGCCAGCAGCCAACCCGGGACAGGGGGCATCAATGAGCAGTTCTTC. This sequence encodes CASSQPGTGGINEQFF. The chain joins TRBV6-6 to TRBJ2-1; 12 bases align to TRBD1. V was clipped by 6 bases and J by 6 bases; unmatched bases: 9. CDR3 length: 16 residues. Per germline, CDR1 MNHNY and CDR2 SVGAGI (reference sequence).